This T cell receptor (beta chain) was captured by sequencing in a study of blood T cell repertoires in COVID-19. Germline V gene lookup returns CDR1 MNHNS and CDR2 SASEGT. V lost 5 bases, J lost 4 bases, and 5 bases stayed unmatched. This CDR3 region has 15 residues. Using immunoSEQ multiplex PCR, the repertoire was profiled, and TCRdb retains in-frame clones only, with some absent. This sample has around 300,000 clones, with 75% to 90% found just once. Specimen: peripheral blood. The genes are TRBV6-1 and TRBJ2-3; TRBD2 matches 11 bases. This receptor was taken from a woman in her seventies with COVID-19, enrolled during active disease. The CDR3 sequence is CASSQLAGVPDTQYF. CDR3 DNA: TGTGCCAGCAGTCAACTAGCGGGGGTTCCAGATACGCAGTATTTT.